Below are 30 T cell receptor beta chains sequenced from a single sample in a study of blood T cell repertoires in COVID-19. The data were produced by immunoSEQ multiplex PCR, yet TCRdb's version contains in-frame clones alone and is incomplete. Of about 70,000 clones listed, roughly 86% are singletons. The sample comprised peripheral blood. The receptors come from a man in his forties or fifties with COVID-19, enrolled during active disease.

The genes are TRBV27 and TRBJ1-2; D possibly corresponds to TRBD1 (6 bases). This CDR3 spans 16 amino acids. V lost 10 bases and J 0 bases, leaving 21 bases between the germline ends. CDR1 is MNHEY and CDR2 is SMNVEV in the germline V gene (reference sequence). CDR3 amino acids: CATHFRNRAANYGYTF. CDR3 DNA sequence: TGTGCCACCCACTTTAGAAACAGGGCAGCTAACTATGGCTACACCTTC.

J is TRBJ1-2 and V is TRBV19; D may be TRBD1 (6 bases). This CDR3 region has 13 residues. V shed 6 bases and J shed 6 bases, with 14 bases lying between them. In germline, CDR1 is LNHDA, CDR2 SQIVND (reference sequence). DNA of the CDR3: TGTGCCAGTAGGGATCAGGGGATCCATGGCTACACCTTC. Translation: CASRDQGIHGYTF. Full variable domain (rest looked up from reference TRBV19 and TRBJ1-2): DGGITQSPKYLFRKEGQNVTLSCEQNLNHDAMYWYRQDPGQGLRLIYYSQIVNDFQKGDIAEGYSVSREKKESFPLTVTSAQKNPTAFYLCASRDQGIHGYTFGSGTRLTVV.

The CDR3 DNA is TGTGCCAGCAGGGCAGGGTTCCAAGAGACCCAGTACTTC. It encodes CASRAGFQETQYF. The chain is built from TRBV2 and TRBJ2-5; TRBD1 might be the D (5 bases). From germline, CDR1 is SNHLY and CDR2 FYNNEI. V was clipped by 6 bases and J by 1 base, with 9 bases between them. The CDR3 length is 13 residues.

The rearrangement joins TRBV11-2 to TRBJ1-6, with 8 bases identical to TRBD1. CDR1 and CDR2 (germline): SGHAT, FQNNGV. V shed 8 bases, J shed 13 bases, and the junction held 7 bases outside the gene matches. The CDR3 totals 12 residues. CDR3 sequence (DNA): TGTGCCAGCGCCCAGGGGGCGGGCCCCCTCCACTTT. This gives the protein CASAQGAGPLHF.

The chain employs TRBV7-7 and TRBJ2-1; possible D gene TRBD1, 6 bases. The germline gives CDR1 SSHAT, CDR2 FNYEAQ (reference sequence). The CDR3 consists of 14 residues. V gave up 1 base and J gave up 5 bases, with 9 bases separating them. The CDR3 bases are TGTGCCAGCAGCTTAGGAGACAGGAACAATGAGCAGTTCTTC. It is translated as CASSLGDRNNEQFF.

Points on this clone: This sample includes further DNA sequences coding for the same CDR3. This sequence joins TRBV4-1 and TRBJ1-5, with 9 bases identical to TRBD1. The ends lost 3 bases at V and 3 bases at J; junction bases unmatched: 6. There are 16 residues in the CDR3. Looked up from germline, CDR1 is MGHRA and CDR2 is YSYEKL. In DNA form, the CDR3 reads TGCGCCAGCAGCCACCCGGACAGGGGCAACAATCAGCCCCAGCATTTT. Its protein is CASSHPDRGNNQPQHF.

A few counts support this clone. This CDR3 reads CASSLGQGYLGYEQYF. Written as DNA, the CDR3 is TGTGCCAGCAGTCTCGGACAGGGTTATTTGGGTTACGAGCAGTACTTC. J is TRBJ2-7 and V is TRBV27; TRBD1 matches at 8 bases. Germline values: CDR1 MNHEY, CDR2 SMNVEV (reference sequence). The CDR3 loop spans 16 amino acids. V was pared by 5 bases and J by 4 bases, with 13 bases of the junction left unmatched.

V usage is TRBV19 and J usage is TRBJ1-6, with TRBD1 identical over 9 bases. Germline-derived CDR1 and CDR2 are LNHDA and SQIVND (reference sequence). Trimming removed 5 bases from V and 4 bases from J; junction bases left unmatched: 3. The CDR3 loop spans 15 amino acids. Written as DNA, the CDR3 is TGTGCCAGTAGTCCCGGGACAGGGTATAATTCACCCCTCCACTTT. Encoded protein: CASSPGTGYNSPLHF.

This rearrangement joins TRBV6-5 to TRBJ2-7; 9 positions match TRBD1. Germline values: CDR1 MNHEY, CDR2 SVGAGI. The CDR3 totals 16 residues. J lost 3 bases, V lost 4 bases, and 10 bases had no gene match. The CDR3: CASSSLKGQGIYEQYF. As DNA, the CDR3 is TGTGCCAGCAGTTCCCTAAAGGGACAGGGAATCTACGAGCAGTACTTC.

V is TRBV28 and J is TRBJ2-5, with 8 bases lining up with TRBD1. This CDR3 spans 15 amino acids. V lost 1 base, J lost 4 bases, and 5 bases stayed unmatched. Germline loops: CDR1 MDHEN, CDR2 SYDVKM. CDR3 loop: CASSLYQGAGETQYF. The CDR3 DNA reads TGTGCCAGCAGTTTATACCAGGGGGCGGGAGAGACCCAGTACTTC.

V gene TRBV6-5 combines with J gene TRBJ1-3; 9 bases line up with TRBD1. J was trimmed by 0 bases and V by 10 bases; bases with no gene match: 7. The germline CDR1 and CDR2 sequences are MNHEY and SVGAGI. This CDR3 spans 15 amino acids. CDR3 sequence (DNA): TGTGCCACACAACAGGGGGCGGTCTCTGGAAACACCATATATTTT. Protein: CATQQGAVSGNTIYF.

The chain employs TRBV6-5 and TRBJ1-5; tentatively, D is TRBD1 (5 bases). CDR1 is MNHEY, CDR2 SVGAGI, per germline. Between the trimmed V and J ends, which lost 2 bases and 5 bases, there was a span of 13 bases. This CDR3 spans 15 amino acids. The CDR3 DNA sequence: TGTGCCAGCAGTTACACGGCAGGGTATCATCAGCCCCAGCATTTT. Protein: CASSYTAGYHQPQHF.

V usage is TRBV19 and J usage is TRBJ1-3; 9 nucleotides align to TRBD1. Germline lookup yields CDR1 LNHDA and CDR2 SQIVND (reference sequence). The V and J ends lost 4 bases and 2 bases, in that order; junction bases with no gene match: 3. The CDR3 length is 15 residues. The CDR3 nucleotides are TGTGCCAGTAGTACACAGGGGGCCGCTGGAAACACCATATATTTT. This encodes CASSTQGAAGNTIYF. Based on the CDR3 plus reference TRBV19 and TRBJ1-3, the full variable domain is DGGITQSPKYLFRKEGQNVTLSCEQNLNHDAMYWYRQDPGQGLRLIYYSQIVNDFQKGDIAEGYSVSREKKESFPLTVTSAQKNPTAFYLCASSTQGAAGNTIYFGEGSWLTVV.

J is TRBJ1-4 and V is TRBV10-1, with D unclear. The ends were cut back, 5 bases at V and 1 base at J, with 14 bases in the middle. The germline gives CDR1 WNHNN, CDR2 SYGVQD (reference sequence). This CDR3 is 16 amino acids long. CDR3 DNA sequence: TGCGCCAGCAGTCCCGAGGAGTACCGAACTAATGAAAAACTGTTTTTT. Its protein product is CASSPEEYRTNEKLFF.

This chain uses TRBV27 with TRBJ1-5; 7 bases are a match to TRBD1. The CDR3 runs 17 residues. Germline CDR1 is MNHEY and CDR2 is SMNVEV (reference sequence). V shed 5 bases, J shed 2 bases, and the junction held 12 bases outside the gene matches. Written as DNA, the CDR3 is TGTGCCAGCAGTCCCTTGACAGGGTCGAATGGCAATCAGCCCCAGCATTTT. Amino acid sequence: CASSPLTGSNGNQPQHF.

The chain has TRBV7-9 and TRBJ1-1; D gene unclear. Trimming removed 6 bases at V and 0 bases at J, with 11 bases between. The CDR3 runs to 14 residues. Germline CDR1 and CDR2: SEHNR and FQNEAQ (reference sequence). The CDR3 spells CASSTKYLNTEAFF. DNA of the CDR3: TGTGCCAGCAGTACTAAATATTTGAACACTGAAGCTTTCTTT.

This chain connects TRBV28 to TRBJ2-7; 8 bases align to TRBD1. From germline, CDR1 is MDHEN and CDR2 SYDVKM. The CDR3 contains 13 residues. V gave up 9 bases and J gave up 4 bases; unmatched junction bases: 8. CDR3 residues: CASWGQDQYEQYF. For the CDR3, the DNA is TGTGCCAGTTGGGGACAGGATCAGTACGAGCAGTACTTC.

This chain uses TRBV6-5 with TRBJ2-7; 7 positions match TRBD2. V lost 6 bases and J lost 7; bases outside the gene matches: 6. This CDR3 region has 12 residues. CDR1 MNHEY and CDR2 SVGAGI come from the germline V gene. CDR3 loop: CASRWRGGEQYF. The CDR3 region has the DNA TGTGCCAGCAGATGGAGGGGAGGGGAGCAGTACTTC.

The V and J genes are TRBV6-5 and TRBJ2-7; a possible D gene is TRBD1 (6 bases). Per the germline V gene, CDR1 is MNHEY and CDR2 is SVGAGI. V was pared by 5 bases and J by 5 bases, with 19 bases between. This CDR3 contains 15 residues. CDR3 loop: CASSLGFGGRDEQYF. The DNA for the CDR3 is TGTGCCAGCAGTCTAGGCTTTGGGGGCCGGGACGAGCAGTACTTC.

V and J are TRBV12-3 or TRBV12-4 and TRBJ1-1; D gene unclear. CDR3 length: 13 residues. Trimming pared 8 bases from V and 0 bases from J, leaving 10 bases between. CDR3 bases: TGTGCCAGCGGGAGGTTACTGAACACTGAAGCTTTCTTT. Its translation is CASGRLLNTEAFF.

The chain has TRBV10-3 and TRBJ2-2, with TRBD2 matching over 13 bases. The germline V gene has CDR1 ENHRY and CDR2 SYGVKD. The CDR3 covers 18 residues. The V and J ends lost 7 bases and 0 bases, in that order; junction bases with no gene match: 8. CDR3 sequence (DNA): TGTGCCATCATGGATCGACTAGCGGGGGGTTCGAACACCGGGGAGCTGTTTTTT. Translated: CAIMDRLAGGSNTGELFF.

V and J are TRBV5-5 and TRBJ1-2, with 9 positions matching TRBD1. Germline values: CDR1 SGHKS, CDR2 YYEKEE (reference sequence). The CDR3 loop spans 17 amino acids. V was clipped by 4 bases and J by 4 bases; unmatched bases: 14. The CDR3 nucleotides read TGTGCCAGCAGCCAAAGACAGGGGGGATCTACTAGCTATGGCTACACCTTC. This translates into CASSQRQGGSTSYGYTF.

The chain is built from TRBV27 and TRBJ1-2, with D perhaps TRBD1 (6 bases). Germline V CDR1 and CDR2: MNHEY, SMNVEV (reference sequence). Trimming removed 4 bases at V and 2 bases at J, with 20 bases between. The CDR3 runs to 17 residues. CDR3 nucleotide sequence: TGTGCCAGCAGTTCACGGGGAAGGGGGGGGCGCAACTATGGCTACACCTTC. Protein product: CASSSRGRGGRNYGYTF.

V and J are TRBV3-1 (or the pseudogene TRBV3-2) and TRBJ2-5, with TRBD1 matching 7 bases. Looked up from germline, CDR1 is LGHDT and CDR2 is YNNKEL (reference sequence). The junction had 3 bases not matched to a gene; V was cut back by 0 bases and J by 2 bases. The CDR3 covers 15 residues. The CDR3 protein is CASSQETGEQETQYF. DNA of the CDR3: TGTGCCAGCAGCCAAGAAACAGGGGAGCAAGAGACCCAGTACTTC.

The chain has TRBV3-1 (or the pseudogene TRBV3-2) and TRBJ2-7, with 8 positions matching TRBD2. The CDR3 is 16 amino acids. Germline values: CDR1 LGHDT, CDR2 YNNKEL (reference sequence). The J segment lost 2 bases and the V segment lost 4 bases, leaving 10 bases of the junction unmatched. The CDR3 here is CASSPTVTSVPYEQYF. The CDR3 DNA is TGTGCCAGCAGCCCAACGGTGACTAGCGTTCCCTACGAGCAGTACTTC.

For the CDR3, the DNA is TGCGCCAGCAGCTACGACAGGGGGCTGAGCGAGCAGTACTTC. The encoded protein is CASSYDRGLSEQYF. This chain links TRBV5-1 with TRBJ2-7, with 10 bases matching TRBD1. With V trimmed by 3 bases and J by 6 bases, 6 bases remained unmatched. Germline V gives CDR1 SGHRS, CDR2 YFSETQ. This CDR3 spans 14 amino acids. Together with reference TRBV5-1 and TRBJ2-7, the CDR3 gives the full variable domain: KAGVTQTPRYLIKTRGQQVTLSCSPISGHRSVSWYQQTPGQGLQFLFEYFSETQRNKGNFPGRFSGRQFSNSRSEMNVSTLELGDSALYLCASSYDRGLSEQYFGPGTRLTVT.

This chain connects TRBV28 to TRBJ1-4; 7 bases agree with TRBD1. V lost 4 bases to trimming and J lost 5 bases; unmatched junction nucleotides: 4. The CDR3 covers 14 residues. From germline, CDR1 is MDHEN and CDR2 SYDVKM. The CDR3 spells CASSSGTENEKLFF. DNA of the CDR3: TGTGCCAGCAGTTCCGGGACAGAGAATGAAAAACTGTTTTTT.

The CDR3 sequence is CAISYQTGELFF. The CDR3 region has the DNA TGTGCCATCAGTTACCAGACCGGGGAGCTGTTTTTT. V is TRBV10-3 and J is TRBJ2-2; D uncertain. The V end was cut by 5 bases, the J end by 5 bases, with 6 bases between. The V gene's germline CDR1 is ENHRY and CDR2 SYGVKD. The CDR3 loop spans 12 amino acids.

This clone was detected only a few times. The chain employs TRBV30 and TRBJ1-3; no definite D call. The V gene's germline CDR1 is GTSNPN and CDR2 SVGIG (reference sequence). The CDR3 is made up of 13 amino acids. V lost 0 bases to trimming and J lost 7 bases, with 10 bases between them. The CDR3 here is CAWSVSRLNTIYF. In DNA form, the CDR3 reads TGTGCCTGGAGTGTAAGCAGGCTGAACACCATATATTTT. The entire variable domain, with the rest obtained from reference TRBV30 and TRBJ1-3, is as follows: SQTIHQWPATLVQPVGSPLSLECTVEGTSNPNLYWYRQAAGRGLQLLFYSVGIGQISSEVPQNLSASRPQDRQFILSSKKLLLSDSGFYLCAWSVSRLNTIYFGEGSWLTVV.

This sequence joins TRBV6-6 and TRBJ2-2, with 12 bases that match TRBD2. V was pared by 7 bases and J by 2 bases, with 5 bases of the junction left unmatched. Germline V gives CDR1 MNHNY, CDR2 SVGAGI (reference sequence). CDR3 length equals 16 residues. The CDR3 DNA is TGTGCCAGCAATCTAGCGGGGGGGCTTAACACCGGGGAGCTGTTTTTT. Translating gives CASNLAGGLNTGELFF.